One T cell receptor (beta chain) is described in this entry. Antigen specificity is unknown. PCR employed 60 Vbeta and 13 Jbeta primers. Method: immunoSEQ multiplex PCR; TCRdb's copy keeps in-frame clones and lacks some. The data contain about 200,000 clones, 65% to 85% of them seen just once; the ten biggest clones take up 1.5% to 2%. The CDR3 has 14 residues. V gave up 4 bases and J gave up 3 bases; unmatched junction bases: 3. Germline CDR1 is MNHNY and CDR2 is SVGAGI (reference sequence). The data derive from a study of cytomegalovirus exposure and HLA in healthy donors. Study findings and constraints: Clonal expansion was found to be greater in HLA-associated TCR beta chains than in equally common others in a later analysis. Confirmation was obtained in vitro that three CMV-associated chains are specific for CMV antigens. Upon later analysis, TCR association rates were observed to vary by HLA locus, being highest for DRB1 and lowest for HLA-C.

The clonotype was recovered from a man aged 40-49 years in good health and CMV-seropositive. Sequenced material: PBMCs. V is TRBV6-6 and J is TRBJ2-1; TRBD1 matches at 7 bases. Here the CDR3 reads CASSSGQDYNEQFF. In DNA, the CDR3 is TGTGCCAGCAGTTCAGGACAGGACTACAATGAGCAGTTCTTC.